These 27 T cell receptor beta chains came from one sample sequenced in a study of graft-versus-host responses after intestinal transplantation (dated by TCRdb to about 2021). Library preparation employed the immunoSEQ multiplex PCR assay. Here the immuneACCESS table is served through TCRdb, limited to in-frame sequences with V and J called. Missing clones are a known gap in these copies; in checked studies unresolved V genes cover under half, and the rest lacks a known reason. The sample contains under 95,000 clones, around 90% of them found a single time. The ten top clones hold 0.28% of the sample. Their antigens remain unidentified. What this sample's time point label stands for: cells obtained before transplantation from donor or recipient. This material consisted of unstimulated CD4+ T cells sorted from spleen or lymph node cells, taken before transplant. The receptors stem from a human donor who was the organ donor for an intestinal transplant.

The chain carries TRBV5-8 and TRBJ2-7; 10 nucleotides agree with TRBD1. Germline lookup yields CDR1 SGHTS and CDR2 YDEGEE. V lost 1 base, J lost 2 bases, and 3 bases stayed unmatched. The CDR3 has 15 amino acids. This CDR3 is CASSLQGQGTYEQYF. The CDR3 bases are TGTGCCAGCAGCTTGCAGGGACAGGGGACCTACGAGCAGTACTTC.

The chain uses TRBV30 and TRBJ2-1, with D possibly TRBD2 on 5 matching bases. The length of the CDR3 is 18 residues. Germline V gene lookup returns CDR1 GTSNPN and CDR2 SVGIG (reference sequence). Between the trimmed V and J ends, which lost 3 bases and 8 bases, there was a span of 29 bases. Here the CDR3 DNA reads TGTGCCTGGAGAAGCAGAGAAGGTATGAGGCCGGGAAGCCATGAGCAGTTCTTC. Protein product: CAWRSREGMRPGSHEQFF.

This chain uses TRBV9 with TRBJ2-5; 9 bases fit TRBD2. The CDR3 extends over 15 amino acids. CDR1 and CDR2 from the germline V gene are SGDLS and YYNGEE. V dropped 8 bases and J dropped 2; count of bases not matched to a gene: 10. The CDR3 here is CASGGGASYQETQYF. The DNA of the CDR3 is TGTGCCAGTGGCGGGGGGGCCTCGTATCAAGAGACCCAGTACTTC.

CDR3 coding DNA: TGTGCCAGCAGCCCCCCGACTAGCGGGGGGGAAGAGACCCAGTACTTC. This codes for CASSPPTSGGEETQYF. This chain connects TRBV5-4 to TRBJ2-5; 14 bases fit TRBD2. The ends lost 4 bases at V and 3 bases at J; junction bases unmatched: 5. The CDR3 runs to 16 residues. CDR1 is SGHNT, CDR2 YYREEE, per germline (reference sequence).

The chain carries TRBV5-5 and TRBJ2-1; D remains unclear. CDR3 length: 16 amino acids. Germline V gene data show CDR1 as SGHKS and CDR2 as YYEKEE (reference sequence). The V end lost 3 bases, the J end lost 7 bases, and 20 bases lay between the germline ends. CDR3 in DNA: TGTGCCAGCAGCTCACTCATTGCGGCGAGGATGAATGAGCAGTTCTTC. It yields the protein CASSSLIAARMNEQFF.

The chain has TRBV5-1 and TRBJ2-1; 11 bases fit TRBD2. The V gene's germline CDR1 is SGHRS and CDR2 YFSETQ. The J segment lost 7 bases and the V segment lost 3 bases, leaving 12 bases of the junction unmatched. The CDR3 is 17 residues long. Here the CDR3 reads CASSSRIAGGPQNEQFF. The CDR3, as DNA: TGCGCCAGCAGCTCTCGAATAGCGGGAGGGCCTCAGAATGAGCAGTTCTTC.

The V gene is TRBV20-1, the J gene TRBJ1-2; weak D call: TRBD1 (6 bases). The CDR3 is made up of 11 amino acids. Germline lookup yields CDR1 DFQATT and CDR2 SNEGSKA (reference sequence). The V end lost 3 bases, the J end lost 7 bases, and 9 bases lay between the germline ends. The CDR3: CSARDSRGYTF. The CDR3, as DNA: TGCAGTGCTAGGGACAGCCGTGGCTACACCTTC.

The chain recombines TRBV28 with TRBJ1-5, with D tentatively TRBD1 (6 bases). V was shortened by 6 bases and J by 0 bases, with 9 bases between the two germline ends. Germline CDR1 reads MDHEN; CDR2 reads SYDVKM. The CDR3 extends over 14 amino acids. In DNA form, the CDR3 reads TGTGCCAGCAGGACGACAGGTAGCAATCAGCCCCAGCATTTT. As protein: CASRTTGSNQPQHF.

The rearrangement uses TRBV28 and TRBJ2-5; the match to TRBD1 covers 11 bases. V dropped 4 bases and J dropped 5; count of bases not matched to a gene: 9. Per the germline V gene, CDR1 is MDHEN and CDR2 is SYDVKM. This CDR3 is built from 16 residues. CDR3 in amino acids: CASSSGRTGGWETQYF. For the CDR3, the DNA is TGTGCCAGCAGTTCGGGGCGGACAGGGGGCTGGGAGACCCAGTACTTC.

The chain joins TRBV9 to TRBJ1-5; 8 nucleotides agree with TRBD1. The CDR3 runs to 15 residues. The germline V gene encodes CDR1 SGDLS and CDR2 YYNGEE. Germline trimming cut 3 bases from V and 8 bases from J; bases unmatched to any gene: 10. DNA of the CDR3: TGTGCCAGCAGCGGAGGGACAGGCGGTGTTGAGCCCCAGCATTTT. It codes for CASSGGTGGVEPQHF.

The chain links TRBV7-9 to TRBJ2-2; TRBD2 matches 10 bases. V gave up 10 bases and J gave up 4 bases; unmatched junction bases: 9. Germline lookup yields CDR1 SEHNR and CDR2 FQNEAQ (reference sequence). The CDR3 runs to 15 residues. CDR3 sequence: CATYGLAGVTGELFF. CDR3 sequence (DNA): TGTGCCACCTACGGGCTAGCGGGAGTCACCGGGGAGCTGTTTTTT. Using reference TRBV7-9 and TRBJ2-2 for the parts outside the CDR3, the full variable domain is DTGVSQNPRHKITKRGQNVTFRCDPISEHNRLYWYRQTLGQGPEFLTYFQNEAQLEKSRLLSDRFSAERPKGSFSTLEIQRTEQGDSAMYLCATYGLAGVTGELFFGEGSRLTVL.

The chain is built from TRBV7-9 and TRBJ1-2; tentatively, D is TRBD1 (5 bases). The V gene's germline CDR1 is SEHNR and CDR2 FQNEAQ (reference sequence). The V and J ends lost 5 bases and 3 bases respectively, with 10 bases between them. The CDR3 spans 13 residues. The DNA of the CDR3 is TGTGCCAGCAGCCCCCAGGGTTACTATGGCTACACCTTC. Protein: CASSPQGYYGYTF.

The chain uses TRBV5-5 and TRBJ2-3, with D maybe TRBD2 (6 bases). Trimming pared 1 base from V and 2 bases from J, leaving 17 bases between. This CDR3 region has 17 residues. CDR1 is SGHKS and CDR2 is YYEKEE in the germline V gene (reference sequence). CDR3 region: CASSLSRGVITTDTQYF. CDR3 nucleotides: TGTGCCAGCAGCTTGTCCCGCGGGGTAATTACCACAGATACGCAGTATTTT.

The count of this clone is one. The chain joins TRBV19 to TRBJ2-7, with a tentative D call TRBD1 (5 bases). The CDR3 loop spans 14 amino acids. CDR1 and CDR2 from the germline V gene are LNHDA and SQIVND (reference sequence). V was trimmed by 5 bases and J by 4 bases, leaving 15 bases between them. The CDR3 nucleotides read TGTGCCAGTAGTTCCCAGGGCAGGTGGTACGAGCAGTACTTC. Translated, it gives CASSSQGRWYEQYF.

Only one count was recorded for this clone. CDR3 loop: CASSDHPRTSQLGVEQFF. DNA of the CDR3: TGCGCCAGCAGTGACCACCCCCGGACTAGCCAATTAGGGGTCGAGCAGTTCTTC. The rearrangement links TRBV10-2 to TRBJ2-1; 8 bases line up with TRBD2. J lost 10 bases, V lost 3 bases, and 20 bases had no gene match. Germline V gene data show CDR1 as WSHSY and CDR2 as SAAADI. This CDR3 comprises 18 residues.

This clone was recorded only once. V gene TRBV25-1 combines with J gene TRBJ2-5; the match to TRBD2 covers 8 bases. The V gene's germline CDR1 is MGHDK and CDR2 SYGVNS. Losses at the gene ends were 4 bases for V and 3 bases for J; bases not matched to a gene: 4. The CDR3 contains 14 residues. The CDR3 region has the DNA TGTGCCAGCAGTGCCTTACTAGCGGAAGAGACCCAGTACTTC. It is translated as CASSALLAEETQYF.

The rearrangement joins TRBV6-5 to TRBJ2-7, with TRBD1 matching 9 bases. This CDR3 is 15 amino acids long. Unmatched junction bases numbered 1, after V lost 0 bases and J lost 1 base. Germline V lookup: CDR1 MNHEY, CDR2 SVGAGI. CDR3 in DNA: TGTGCCAGCAGTTACTCCGGGACAGGGTCCTACGAGCAGTACTTC. Its translation: CASSYSGTGSYEQYF.

CDR3 nucleotides: TGTGCCAGCAGTGAAGACGCAGGCCAGGGGGCTTTCTTT. Amino acids: CASSEDAGQGAFF. This rearrangement joins TRBV2 to TRBJ1-1; D may be TRBD1 (6 bases). This CDR3 is built from 13 residues. CDR1 is SNHLY and CDR2 is FYNNEI in the germline V gene. Trimming shortened V by 1 base and J by 11 bases, and 14 bases separated the two germline ends.

The chain carries TRBV7-9 and TRBJ2-7, with 8 positions matching TRBD2. This CDR3 is built from 16 residues. V was pared by 7 bases and J by 2 bases, with 13 bases of the junction left unmatched. CDR1 SEHNR and CDR2 FQNEAQ come from the germline V gene (reference sequence). CDR3 region: CASTPLAGLGPYEQYF. The CDR3 DNA reads as TGTGCCAGCACCCCCTTAGCGGGATTGGGACCCTACGAGCAGTACTTC.

This rearrangement joins TRBV7-2 to TRBJ2-1; no firm D call. The CDR3 extends over 16 amino acids. Trimming removed 2 bases at V and 9 bases at J, with 20 bases between. In germline, CDR1 is SGHTA, CDR2 FQGNSA. CDR3 protein: CASSLWFDTAGGEQFF. CDR3 in DNA: TGTGCCAGCAGCTTATGGTTCGACACGGCCGGTGGTGAGCAGTTCTTC.

CDR3 nucleotide sequence: TGTGCCAGCAGTTGGCCAGCGGGGGGGCCCGGTGAGCAGTTCTTC. Translating it yields CASSWPAGGPGEQFF. The rearrangement uses TRBV9 and TRBJ2-1; 10 bases map to TRBD2. The CDR3 is 15 residues long. Germline CDR1 and CDR2: SGDLS and YYNGEE. The V gene end was trimmed by 5 bases and the J gene end by 9 bases; junction bases not matched to a gene: 11.

V gene TRBV11-1 combines with J gene TRBJ2-5; possibly TRBD2 for D (5 bases). Germline lookup yields CDR1 SGHAT and CDR2 FQDESV (reference sequence). The V and J ends lost 6 bases and 2 bases respectively, with 22 bases between them. The CDR3 is 17 amino acids. The CDR3 sequence: CASSRWERSALQETQYF. DNA of the CDR3: TGTGCCAGCAGTCGGTGGGAGCGGAGTGCGCTTCAAGAGACCCAGTACTTC.

This chain connects TRBV4-3 to TRBJ2-3, with 8 bases lining up with TRBD1. From germline, CDR1 is LGHNA and CDR2 YSLEER. After removal of 3 bases from V and 5 bases from J, the junction contained 10 bases not matched to a gene. CDR3 length: 16 amino acids. CDR3 DNA sequence: TGCGCCAGCAGCCAGCGGACAGGGCCTTGGGGAGATACGCAGTATTTT. The encoded protein is CASSQRTGPWGDTQYF.

This clone appeared a few times. This chain connects TRBV29-1 to TRBJ1-2, with D possibly being TRBD1 (5 bases). Trimming took 7 bases from V and 3 from J, leaving 18 bases between them. This CDR3 has 14 amino acids. Germline V gives CDR1 SQVTM, CDR2 ANQGSEA. CDR3 amino acids: CSGGLPGGDYGYTF. The CDR3 nucleotides are TGCAGCGGGGGCCTTCCCGGGGGGGACTATGGCTACACCTTC.

The chain joins TRBV7-9 to TRBJ1-2, with 7 bases aligning to TRBD1. The ends lost 1 base at V and 7 bases at J; junction bases unmatched: 6. The CDR3 is 14 residues long. Per germline, CDR1 SEHNR and CDR2 FQNEAQ (reference sequence). The CDR3 bases are TGTGCCAGCAGCTTAGGTTACAGGGGCCGTGGCTACACCTTC. This codes for CASSLGYRGRGYTF.

The J gene is TRBJ1-2, the V gene TRBV30; D is uncertain. The CDR3 is 13 residues long. The V end was cut by 3 bases, the J end by 2 bases, with 10 bases between. Germline CDR1 is GTSNPN and CDR2 is SVGIG (reference sequence). CDR3 sequence reads: CAWRLTGNYGYTF. The DNA of the CDR3 is TGTGCCTGGAGATTGACGGGGAACTATGGCTACACCTTC.

The CDR3 here is CATSRDYKGTGAYEQYF. CDR3 bases: TGTGCCACCAGCAGAGATTACAAAGGGACGGGGGCCTACGAGCAGTACTTC. The chain links TRBV15 to TRBJ2-7; maybe TRBD2 (6 bases). The germline CDR1 and CDR2 sequences are LNHNV and YYDKDF (reference sequence). V was pared by 0 bases and J by 2 bases, with 17 bases between. CDR3 length: 17 amino acids.